The 9 T cell receptor beta chains in this list originate from one sample, sequenced in a study of cytomegalovirus exposure and HLA in healthy donors. The repertoire was sequenced with immunoSEQ multiplex PCR; TCRdb's copy has only in-frame clones and lacks some. The sample records about 130,000 clones, roughly nine tenths being singletons. Sequencing used PBMCs. The source of these receptors is a man aged 25-45 years in good health and CMV-seronegative.

The chain links TRBV5-1 to TRBJ2-1; D gene unclear. CDR3 length equals 15 residues. Trimming took off 1 base at V and 3 bases at J, with 11 bases between the two ends. CDR1 is SGHRS and CDR2 is YFSETQ in the germline V gene. CDR3 sequence: CASSLSQTGYNEQFF. The CDR3 DNA reads TGCGCCAGCAGCTTGTCGCAAACCGGCTACAATGAGCAGTTCTTC.

The rearrangement links TRBV6-5 to TRBJ1-2, with TRBD1 matching 8 bases. The CDR3 contains 13 residues. With 6 bases clipped from V and 3 bases from J, the junction kept 3 bases outside the gene matches. Per the germline V gene, CDR1 is MNHEY and CDR2 is SVGAGI. CDR3 bases: TGTGCCAGCAGGCCACAGGGGGACTATGGCTACACCTTC. It codes for CASRPQGDYGYTF.

The chain joins TRBV10-2 to TRBJ1-6; 9 bases are shared with TRBD1. V lost 6 bases to trimming and J lost 9 bases; unmatched junction nucleotides: 9. This CDR3 has 15 residues. Per germline, CDR1 WSHSY and CDR2 SAAADI. CDR3 sequence: CASSQLQGAASPLHF. Here the CDR3 DNA reads TGCGCCAGCAGCCAACTACAGGGGGCGGCTTCACCCCTCCACTTT.

This chain links TRBV7-9 with TRBJ1-2; D not resolved. The CDR3 is 14 amino acids. Trimming left V 2 bases short and J 2 bases short, with 9 bases between. Germline CDR1 and CDR2: SEHNR and FQNEAQ (reference sequence). The DNA of the CDR3 is TGTGCCAGCAGCTTAACTGGGAGGAACTATGGCTACACCTTC. It yields the protein CASSLTGRNYGYTF.

Only a few counts were recorded for this clone. The chain joins TRBV28 to TRBJ1-2; TRBD1 might be the D (5 bases). V was shortened by 4 bases and J by 4 bases, with 16 bases between the two germline ends. The CDR3 length is 15 residues. Per germline, CDR1 MDHEN and CDR2 SYDVKM. The CDR3 bases are TGTGCCAGCAGTTCCACCCCAGGGTCCGGCTATGGCTACACCTTC. It specifies CASSSTPGSGYGYTF.

The chain joins TRBV6-6 to TRBJ1-5; 7 bases match TRBD1. CDR1 is MNHNY and CDR2 is SVGAGI in the germline V gene (reference sequence). The CDR3 sequence is 14 residues long. V lost 7 bases, J lost 4 bases, and 7 bases stayed unmatched. The CDR3 DNA reads TGTGCCAGCAATCTGGGACAGATAAATCAGCCCCAGCATTTT. The encoded protein is CASNLGQINQPQHF.

This clone was counted a single time. The chain carries TRBV5-1 and TRBJ2-2; 8 positions match TRBD1. Germline values: CDR1 SGHRS, CDR2 YFSETQ. This CDR3 is built from 16 residues. Trimming removed 0 bases from V and 3 bases from J; junction bases left unmatched: 4. The CDR3 coding sequence is TGCGCCAGCAGCTTGGCTGGGACAGGCCACACCGGGGAGCTGTTTTTT. Translating it yields CASSLAGTGHTGELFF.

There are a few counts of this clone. The rearrangement links TRBV4-2 to TRBJ1-2, with 11 nucleotides matching TRBD1. With 3 bases clipped from V and 6 bases from J, the junction kept 0 bases outside the gene matches. The germline V gene encodes CDR1 LGHNA and CDR2 YNFKEQ. This CDR3 region has 13 residues. Here the CDR3 reads CASSQGQGDGYTF. In nucleotides, the CDR3 is TGTGCCAGCAGCCAGGGACAGGGGGATGGCTACACCTTC.

The rearrangement links TRBV5-1 to TRBJ2-3, with 9 bases lining up with TRBD1. The V segment lost 5 bases and the J segment 11 bases; nucleotides outside the gene matches: 24. CDR3 length: 18 residues. Germline CDR1 SGHRS, CDR2 YFSETQ. This chain's CDR3 is CASRAGGLPGQGEKRQYF. The CDR3 DNA reads as TGCGCCAGCAGGGCTGGTGGGCTTCCGGGACAGGGCGAAAAGCGGCAGTATTTT.